These 9 T cell receptor beta chains came from one sample sequenced in a study of blood T cell repertoires in COVID-19. Sequenced by immunoSEQ multiplex PCR; TCRdb stores in-frame clones only, minus some. Here the sample spans 250,000 to 350,000 clones, 65% to 85% being singletons. The sample consisted of peripheral blood. The receptors stem from a human donor with COVID-19, enrolled during active disease. The donor label of this sample is uncertain.

The CDR3 sequence is CASSVAEGGPHNEQFF. For the CDR3, the DNA is TGTGCCAGCAGCGTAGCGGAGGGAGGGCCCCACAATGAGCAGTTCTTC. The chain has TRBV9 and TRBJ2-1, with 7 bases lining up with TRBD2. Germline-derived CDR1 and CDR2 are SGDLS and YYNGEE. The trim removed 0 bases at V and 5 bases at J, leaving 8 bases unmatched. The CDR3 length is 16 residues. The variable domain in full, with the rest retrieved from reference TRBV9 and TRBJ2-1, is DSGVTQTPKHLITATGQRVTLRCSPRSGDLSVYWYQQSLDQGLQFLIQYYNGEERAKGNILERFSAQQFPDLHSELNLSSLELGDSALYFCASSVAEGGPHNEQFFGPGTRLTVL.

The gene calls are TRBV6-4 and TRBJ2-2; maybe TRBD1 (6 bases). The CDR3 spans 16 residues. Trimming pared 6 bases from V and 1 base from J, leaving 15 bases between. Germline V gives CDR1 MRHNA, CDR2 SNTAGT. The chain's CDR3 is CASSYEFRGNTGELFF. The CDR3 DNA follows: TGTGCCAGCAGCTACGAGTTCAGGGGGAACACCGGGGAGCTGTTTTTT.

The V gene is TRBV27, the J gene TRBJ1-5; unclear D gene. There are 16 residues in the CDR3. Germline CDR1 is MNHEY and CDR2 is SMNVEV (reference sequence). Trimming cost V 3 bases and J 3 bases, with 15 bases left between them. The chain's CDR3 is CASSLSPLGHNQPQHF. The CDR3 DNA reads as TGTGCCAGCAGTTTGTCCCCATTGGGCCACAATCAGCCCCAGCATTTT.

The J gene is TRBJ2-5, the V gene TRBV30, with D perhaps TRBD1 (5 bases). Germline lookup yields CDR1 GTSNPN and CDR2 SVGIG (reference sequence). CDR3 length equals 12 residues. V was trimmed by 1 base and J by 6 bases, leaving 9 bases between them. CDR3 residues: CAWSAGMKTQYF. The DNA for the CDR3 is TGTGCCTGGAGTGCAGGGATGAAGACCCAGTACTTC.

This chain connects TRBV6-5 to TRBJ1-2; 10 positions match TRBD1. Losses at the gene ends were 4 bases for V and 4 bases for J; bases not matched to a gene: 6. The CDR3 runs 15 residues. Germline V gene lookup returns CDR1 MNHEY and CDR2 SVGAGI. The CDR3 coding sequence is TGTGCCAGCAGTTCCCTGGACAGGGGGGTCTATGGCTACACCTTC. Translated: CASSSLDRGVYGYTF.

The chain uses TRBV7-9 and TRBJ1-1, with unresolved D. Per the germline V gene, CDR1 is SEHNR and CDR2 is FQNEAQ (reference sequence). With 1 base removed from V and 0 bases from J, the gap between germline ends came to 12 bases. The CDR3 runs 16 residues. This CDR3 is CASSLGGLQMNTEAFF. The CDR3 DNA follows: TGTGCCAGCAGCTTAGGAGGACTGCAGATGAACACTGAAGCTTTCTTT.

V gene TRBV7-9 combines with J gene TRBJ1-4; perhaps TRBD1 as D (6 bases). The length of the CDR3 is 18 residues. Trimming stripped 5 bases from V and 4 bases from J, with 23 bases between. Germline CDR1 is SEHNR and CDR2 is FQNEAQ (reference sequence). In DNA form, the CDR3 reads TGTGCCAGCAGCGTCAAGGGGGGAGGGCAGGGACTTAATGAAAAACTGTTTTTT. Its translation is CASSVKGGGQGLNEKLFF.

The chain uses TRBV6-4 and TRBJ2-1, with D possibly matching TRBD2 (5 bases). CDR3 size: 17 residues. In germline, CDR1 is MRHNA, CDR2 SNTAGT. The V and J ends lost 0 bases and 5 bases respectively, with 17 bases between them. The CDR3 here is CASSDSKGVVANNEQFF. The CDR3, as DNA: TGTGCCAGCAGTGACTCGAAGGGCGTGGTAGCGAACAATGAGCAGTTCTTC.

This clone was counted once. The chain joins TRBV18 to TRBJ1-1; D is unclear. Germline CDR1 and CDR2: KGHSH and LQKENI. V lost 6 bases, J lost 3 bases, and 17 bases lay in between. The CDR3 has 15 residues. CDR3 sequence: CASSPLVSPYTEAFF. The CDR3 coding sequence is TGTGCCAGCTCGCCTCTTGTCAGTCCTTACACTGAAGCTTTCTTT.